Listed below are T cell receptor beta chains from one sample, sequenced in a study of radiotherapy plus CTLA-4 blockade in lung cancer. The data were produced by immunoSEQ multiplex PCR, yet TCRdb's version contains in-frame clones alone and is incomplete. The sample holds fewer than 95,000 clones, about 80% seen once. Source: peripheral blood, taken from a patient treated with radiotherapy plus ipilimumab. All receptors derive from a human donor with non-small cell lung cancer who had stable disease on radiotherapy plus ipilimumab. The CDR3 runs from the conserved cysteine through the conserved F or W. D genes are given only for firm matches. Clone size is shown for a subset of rows, as once, few, many or a class of expanded clone.

J gene	V gene	clone size	D gene	CDR3 protein	CDR3 DNA
TRBJ2-1	TRBV2	once	TRBD2	CASSGAPGLAGGGNEQFF	TGTGCCAGCAGTGGAGCCCCCGGACTAGCGGGAGGGGGCAATGAGCAGTTCTTC
TRBJ2-7	TRBV14	once	NA	CASSYGVGGYEQYF	TGTGCCAGCAGCTACGGGGTTGGGGGTTACGAGCAGTACTTC
TRBJ2-7	TRBV6-5	few	TRBD2	CASSLSGTSYEQYF	TGTGCCAGCAGTTTAAGCGGGACGTCCTACGAGCAGTACTTC
TRBJ2-7	TRBV4-1	NA	TRBD2	CASSQVNLAGGYEQYF	TGCGCCAGCAGCCAAGTCAACCTAGCGGGGGGCTACGAGCAGTACTTC
TRBJ1-2	TRBV5-1	NA	NA	CASSLVVGGDGYTF	TGCGCCAGCAGCTTGGTTGTAGGAGGGGATGGCTACACCTTC
TRBJ2-3	TRBV9	NA	NA	CASGGVTQYF	TGTGCCAGCGGGGGAGTTACGCAGTATTTT
TRBJ2-2	TRBV27	NA	TRBD2	CASSLSRTSGRGTGELFF	TGTGCCAGCAGTTTATCGAGGACTAGCGGGAGGGGCACCGGGGAGCTGTTTTTT
TRBJ1-1	TRBV19	once	NA	CASSGGAGMGTEAFF	TGTGCCAGTAGTGGAGGGGCCGGGATGGGCACTGAAGCTTTCTTT
TRBJ1-3	TRBV18	few	NA	CASSPGAGNTIYF	TGTGCCAGCTCACCAGGGGCTGGAAACACCATATATTTT
TRBJ1-1	TRBV7-9	NA	NA	CASSSGSGRGIEAFF	TGTGCCAGCAGCTCGGGATCGGGGCGGGGTATTGAAGCTTTCTTT
TRBJ2-5	TRBV2	NA	TRBD1	CASSELRQGAKTQYF	TGTGCCAGCAGTGAACTTCGGCAGGGGGCGAAGACCCAGTACTTC